This TCR beta chain was recovered during a study of read filtering for tumor transcriptome and immune sequencing. Study in general: The cohort had 17 men and more than 13 women aged roughly 45 to 90, mean roughly 70 years. Overall study results and limits: This fraction held mixed bone marrow immune cells after CD138-negative sorting. About four fifths of IR-seq clonotypes had a single read, yet these held approximately 4% of reads.

CDR3 length: 18 residues. Germline CDR1 is MNHEY and CDR2 is SMNVEV (reference sequence). Trimming at V came to 3 bases and at J to 6 bases, leaving 17 bases not matched to a gene. This clonotype was counted only a few times. Its antigen is currently unknown. Molecular barcoded adaptors covering alpha/delta and beta/gamma chains were used on roughly 400 ng RNA. TCRdb processed the reads anew with MiXCR; each CDR3 protein has one entry. The sample consists of 90,000 or so distinct CDR3 sequences, roughly 21% of them appearing once. The rearrangement uses TRBV27 and TRBJ2-5; TRBD1 agrees at 9 bases. This clonotype was obtained from a donor aged 40 or older with multiple myeloma. Sequenced material: a population of CD138-negative cells sorted from bone marrow. For the CDR3, the DNA is TGTGCCAGCAGTTTTGGTGGGTGGGATACAGGGGGCAAGAAGACCCAGTACTTC. Protein product: CASSFGGWDTGGKKTQYF.